These 17 T cell receptor beta chains came from one sample sequenced in a study of Graves' ophthalmopathy and Graves' hyperthyroidism. Amplification from RNA transcripts yielded the TCR beta CDR3 regions. An opening RT-PCR round employed HTBI primers and preceded a second-round multiplex PCR. One entry per CDR3 protein, called by TCRdb with MiXCR from the multiplex PCR reads. Seen here are 650,000 to 900,000 distinct CDR3 sequences, 40% observed once, and the top ten hold 44%. The sequenced material came from peripheral blood. The receptor source for this set is an adult man with Graves' ophthalmopathy.

CDR3: CAWNAGGNQPQHF. The CDR3 DNA reads as TGTGCCTGGAACGCCGGTGGCAATCAGCCCCAGCATTTT. The rearrangement joins TRBV24-1 to TRBJ1-5, with D hard to call. There are 13 residues in the CDR3. Per germline, CDR1 KGHDR and CDR2 SFDVKD. Trimming removed 12 bases at V and 2 bases at J, with 13 bases between.

In this sample, this clonotype turned up many times. The chain employs TRBV15 and TRBJ1-1, with TRBD1 matching over 8 bases. This CDR3 spans 15 amino acids. CDR1 and CDR2 (germline): LNHNV, YYDKDF (reference sequence). V shed 0 bases and J 4 bases; nucleotides not matched to a gene: 4. Written as DNA, the CDR3 is TGTGCCACCAGCAGAGAACAGGGGGATATCACTGAAGCTTTCTTT. Its translation is CATSREQGDITEAFF.

The chain uses TRBV12-5 and TRBJ2-6; no firm D call. Germline CDR1 and CDR2: LGHNT and FRNRAP. The CDR3 is 14 residues long. The CDR3 DNA reads as TGTGCCAGCAGCCAAGAGGCTAGGGTGGACGTCCTGACTTTC. Its protein is CASSQEARVDVLTF.

This clonotype was seen many times. The rearrangement uses TRBV29-1 and TRBJ2-7; the match to TRBD2 covers 8 bases. The CDR3 contains 14 residues. Trimming removed 0 bases from V and 2 bases from J; junction bases left unmatched: 3. The germline gives CDR1 SQVTM, CDR2 ANQGSEA. The CDR3 DNA reads TGCAGCGTTGAAGAGGGGCGGGGGGCCTACGAGCAGTACTTC. It codes for CSVEEGRGAYEQYF.

This sequence joins TRBV11-2 and TRBJ1-1, with a possible D match to TRBD1 (5 bases). Germline assignment: CDR1 SGHAT and CDR2 FQNNGV. The CDR3 is 16 residues long. The ends were cut back, 6 bases at V and 1 base at J, with 18 bases in the middle. The chain's CDR3 is CASSFIGGKGNTEAFF. For the CDR3, the DNA is TGTGCCAGCAGTTTTATTGGGGGTAAGGGGAACACTGAAGCTTTCTTT. The variable domain in full, completed from reference TRBV11-2 and TRBJ1-1, reads EAGVAQSPRYKIIEKRQSVAFWCNPISGHATLYWYQQILGQGPKLLIQFQNNGVVDDSQLPKDRFSAERLKGVDSTLKIQPAKLEDSAVYLCASSFIGGKGNTEAFFGQGTRLTVV.

This chain uses TRBV7-6 with TRBJ2-7, with D unresolved. Trimming pared 5 bases from V and 5 bases from J, leaving 16 bases between. This CDR3 has 14 amino acids. The germline gives CDR1 SGHVS, CDR2 FNYEAQ. The CDR3 here is CASSVSKVSDEQYF. The CDR3 coding sequence is TGTGCCAGCAGCGTGTCAAAGGTCAGCGACGAGCAGTACTTC.

This clonotype was seen at least ten times. The V and J genes are TRBV29-1 and TRBJ1-5; D may be TRBD1 (5 bases). The germline CDR1 and CDR2 sequences are SQVTM and ANQGSEA. The CDR3 length is 12 residues. Between the trimmed V and J ends, which lost 7 bases and 4 bases, there was a span of 11 bases. CDR3 in amino acids: CSGGDGNQPQHF. The CDR3 DNA is TGCAGCGGGGGGGACGGGAATCAGCCCCAGCATTTT.

This clonotype has only a few counts. This sequence joins TRBV7-9 and TRBJ2-5; maybe TRBD2 (8 bases). With 5 bases removed from V and 1 base from J, the gap between germline ends came to 17 bases. Germline V lookup: CDR1 SEHNR, CDR2 FQNEAQ (reference sequence). The CDR3 contains 16 residues. CDR3 coding DNA: TGTGCCAGCAGCCGGGAGGGGGCGACGTCCCAAGAGACCCAGTACTTC. It codes for CASSREGATSQETQYF.

The genes are TRBV7-9 and TRBJ2-5; TRBD1 or TRBD2 may be the D gene (5 bases each). Germline assignment: CDR1 SEHNR and CDR2 FQNEAQ (reference sequence). The CDR3 length is 13 residues. V was clipped by 9 bases and J by 2 bases, with 13 bases between them. CDR3: CASRLGEQETQYF. CDR3 in DNA: TGTGCCAGTAGATTGGGGGAGCAAGAGACCCAGTACTTC.

This clonotype appeared a few times. CDR3: CASSQEYGGEGNQPQHF. The DNA of the CDR3 is TGTGCCAGTAGTCAGGAGTACGGGGGGGAAGGCAATCAGCCCCAGCATTTT. The chain has TRBV19 and TRBJ1-5; tentatively, D is TRBD1 (5 bases). Per germline, CDR1 LNHDA and CDR2 SQIVND (reference sequence). Between the trimmed V and J ends, which lost 5 bases and 2 bases, there was a span of 19 bases. This CDR3 contains 17 residues.

The chain joins TRBV19 to TRBJ1-5; D is uncertain. The germline V gene encodes CDR1 LNHDA and CDR2 SQIVND (reference sequence). V lost 3 bases and J 0 bases, leaving 15 bases between the germline ends. The CDR3 is made up of 17 amino acids. CDR3 sequence: CASSMSGRSYSNQPQHF. The CDR3, as DNA: TGTGCCAGTAGTATGTCAGGAAGGTCCTATAGCAATCAGCCCCAGCATTTT.

The chain combines TRBV13 with TRBJ2-5; D possibly uses TRBD1 or TRBD2 (5 bases each). The germline CDR1 and CDR2 sequences are PRHDT and FYEKMQ (reference sequence). Trimming shortened V by 7 bases and J by 5 bases, and 20 bases separated the two germline ends. The CDR3 is 15 residues long. This chain's CDR3 is CASTSSQGGGETQYF. The CDR3 DNA reads TGTGCCAGCACCTCCAGCCAGGGTGGCGGGGAGACCCAGTACTTC.

This clonotype was detected many times. The rearrangement links TRBV10-3 to TRBJ2-1; 11 bases line up with TRBD2. V was pared by 3 bases and J by 6 bases, with 1 base of the junction left unmatched. CDR1 and CDR2 (germline): ENHRY, SYGVKD. This CDR3 is 14 amino acids long. The CDR3 sequence is CAISDSGGANEQFF. DNA for the CDR3: TGTGCCATCAGTGATAGCGGGGGGGCCAATGAGCAGTTCTTC.

Details on this clonotype: This may come from a read error, since a much larger clone is one base off. The V gene is TRBV2, the J gene TRBJ1-1, with 7 bases matching TRBD1. CDR1 and CDR2 from the germline V gene are SNHLY and FYNNEI. V was clipped by 6 bases and J by 3 bases; unmatched bases: 7. This CDR3 contains 14 residues. In DNA form, the CDR3 reads TGTGCCAGCAGCTCGACAGGGACGGACACTGAAGCTTTCTTT. Translating gives CASSSTGTDTEAFF. Full variable domain (missing parts from reference TRBV2 and TRBJ1-1): EPEVTQTPSHQVTQMGQEVILRCVPISNHLYFYWYRQILGQKVEFLVSFYNNEISEKSEIFDDQFSVERPDGSNFTLKIRSTKLEDSAMYFCASSSTGTDTEAFFGQGTRLTVV.

Details on this clonotype: The junction departs from germline at one end; a sequencing error may be responsible. The chain joins TRBV10-2 to TRBJ1-6, with D perhaps matching TRBD1 (6 bases). Germline CDR1 is WSHSY and CDR2 is SAAADI. CDR3 size: 14 residues. The CDR3 region is CASRQPGQTELGLF. Here the CDR3 DNA reads TGCGCCAGCAGACAACCAGGACAGACTGAATTGGGCCTATTT.

The chain has TRBV29-1 and TRBJ1-1, with no clear D. V lost 8 bases and J 6 bases, leaving 10 bases between the germline ends. This CDR3 comprises 10 residues. CDR1 is SQVTM and CDR2 is ANQGSEA in the germline V gene. CDR3: CSLGGSEAFF. The CDR3, as DNA: TGCAGCTTGGGCGGATCTGAAGCTTTCTTT.

The rearrangement links TRBV20-1 to TRBJ2-5; TRBD1 agrees at 8 bases. The CDR3 has 14 residues. After removal of 4 bases from V and 5 bases from J, the junction contained 9 bases not matched to a gene. CDR1 DFQATT and CDR2 SNEGSKA come from the germline V gene (reference sequence). CDR3 loop: CSAITGGGSETQYF. CDR3 DNA sequence: TGCAGTGCTATAACAGGGGGTGGTAGTGAGACCCAGTACTTC.